A selection of T cell receptor beta chains follows, all from one sample in a study of identical twins. One entry per CDR3 protein results from TCRdb running MiXCR on the 5' RACE reads. The data hold 650,000 to 750,000 distinct CDR3 sequences, with 20% to 25% observed a single time. These data are also associated with another study on T cells expressing NK-cell markers.

Specimen: PBMCs. These receptors all stem from a woman between 18 and 29 years old in good health. CDR3s include the opening cysteine and the closing phenylalanine or tryptophan. The order of the fields is D gene, clone size, J gene, V gene, CDR3 DNA, CDR3 protein. The D gene is left open where the match is weak. Clone size is shown for a subset of rows, as once, few, many or a class of expanded clone.

>.|.|TRBJ1-2|TRBV7-9
TGTGCCAGCAGCTCACCCTGGACAGTCTCTAACTATGGCTACACCTTC
CASSSPWTVSNYGYTF
>.|few|TRBJ2-1|TRBV20-1
TGCAGTGCAAATCTCCCTAGCGCTTGGGGGAATGAGCAGTTCTTC
CSANLPSAWGNEQFF
>TRBD1|few|TRBJ1-1|TRBV6-6
TGTGCCAGCAGTTTCACAGGGGGCAATTTCTTT
CASSFTGGNFF
>TRBD2|.|TRBJ2-3|TRBV4-3
TGCGCCAGCAGCCAAGATAAGTCTAGCGGGAGGGCCTGGGATACGCAGTATTTT
CASSQDKSSGRAWDTQYF
>TRBD2|few|TRBJ2-1|TRBV11-2
TGTGCCAGCAGCTTAAATCCGGGGCGCTACGCTAGCGGGAGTGATGAGCAGTTCTTC
CASSLNPGRYASGSDEQFF
>TRBD1|few|TRBJ2-1|TRBV6-1
TGTGCCAGCAGCCGACAGGGACAGATCGACAATGAGCAGTTCTTC
CASSRQGQIDNEQFF
>.|.|TRBJ2-1|TRBV27
TGTGCCAGCAATGCTCCGACCATCAACAATGAGCAGTTCTTC
CASNAPTINNEQFF
>.|few|TRBJ2-7|TRBV20-1
TGCAGTGCTAGAGAAGACATAGCTCGGCAGTACTTC
CSAREDIARQYF
>.|.|TRBJ2-3|TRBV9
TGTGCCAGCAGCGTAGGGGGCAGGACCCTCACAGATACGCAGTATTTT
CASSVGGRTLTDTQYF
>.|.|TRBJ2-5|TRBV27
TGTGCCAGCAGTACCAAAGGGGGGGAGACCCAGTACTTC
CASSTKGGETQYF
>TRBD2|few|TRBJ2-3|TRBV6-2/TRBV6-3
TGTGCCAGCAGCGAGCCTCGACTAGCGGGCATCACAGATACGCAGTATTTT
CASSEPRLAGITDTQYF
>.|.|TRBJ2-3|TRBV6-5
TGTGCCAGCAGTTACGTCTCTACCAGCACAGATACGCAGTATTTT
CASSYVSTSTDTQYF
>.|.|TRBJ1-5|TRBV29-1
TGCAGCGTAAAAACAGCTAGCAATCAGCCCCAGCATTTT
CSVKTASNQPQHF
>TRBD1|many|TRBJ1-2|TRBV20-1
TGCAGTGCTAGTCCCACAGGGGGCTTTCGCGGCTACACCTTC
CSASPTGGFRGYTF
>.|.|TRBJ2-2|TRBV6-2/TRBV6-3
TGTGCCAGCAGTCATCGGGCGTCGGGGAGCACCGGGGAGCTGTTTTTT
CASSHRASGSTGELFF
>TRBD2|few|TRBJ2-4|TRBV7-8
TGTGCCAGCAGCTTTCCGAGGGAGAGCGGGAGTCTCGACAAAAACATTCAGTACTTC
CASSFPRESGSLDKNIQYF
>.|once|TRBJ1-1|TRBV5-1
TGCGCCAGCAGCTTGGGGGAGGGCAGCTGGAACACTGAAGCTTTCTTT
CASSLGEGSWNTEAFF
>TRBD2|many|TRBJ2-1|TRBV5-1
TGCGCCAGCAGCTTGTCGGCAGCGGGACTCAATGAGCAGTTCTTC
CASSLSAAGLNEQFF